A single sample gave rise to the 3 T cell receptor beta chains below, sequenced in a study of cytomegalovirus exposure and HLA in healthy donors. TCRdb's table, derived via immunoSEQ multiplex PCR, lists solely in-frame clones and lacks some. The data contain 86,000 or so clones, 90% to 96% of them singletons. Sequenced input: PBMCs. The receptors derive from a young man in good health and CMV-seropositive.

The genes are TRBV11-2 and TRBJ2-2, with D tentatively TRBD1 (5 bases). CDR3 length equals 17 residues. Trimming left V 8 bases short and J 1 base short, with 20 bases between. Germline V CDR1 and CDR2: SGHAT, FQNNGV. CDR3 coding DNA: TGTGCCAGCCTGACATTTGGCCAGGGCAAGAACACCGGGGAGCTGTTTTTT. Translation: CASLTFGQGKNTGELFF.

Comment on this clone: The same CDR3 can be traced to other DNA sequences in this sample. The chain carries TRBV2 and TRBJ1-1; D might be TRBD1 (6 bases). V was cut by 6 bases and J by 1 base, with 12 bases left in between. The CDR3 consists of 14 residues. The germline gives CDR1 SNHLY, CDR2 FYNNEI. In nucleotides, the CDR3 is TGTGCCAGCAGGGGGGGGACACAGAACACTGAAGCTTTCTTT. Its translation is CASRGGTQNTEAFF.

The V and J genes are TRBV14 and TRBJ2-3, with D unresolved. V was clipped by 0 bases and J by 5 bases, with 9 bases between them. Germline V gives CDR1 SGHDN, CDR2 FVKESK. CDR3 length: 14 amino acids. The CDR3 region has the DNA TGTGCCAGCAGCCAAGAATTGAACAAAGATACGCAGTATTTT. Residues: CASSQELNKDTQYF.